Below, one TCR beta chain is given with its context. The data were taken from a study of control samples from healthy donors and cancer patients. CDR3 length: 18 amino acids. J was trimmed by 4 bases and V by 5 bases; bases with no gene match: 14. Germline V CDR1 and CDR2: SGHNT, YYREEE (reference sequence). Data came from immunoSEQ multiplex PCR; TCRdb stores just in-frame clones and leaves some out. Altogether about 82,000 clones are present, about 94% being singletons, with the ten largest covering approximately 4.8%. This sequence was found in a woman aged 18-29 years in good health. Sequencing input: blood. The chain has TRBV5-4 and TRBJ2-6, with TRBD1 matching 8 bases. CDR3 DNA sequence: TGTGCCAGCAGAACCTCTGGCAGGGGGCGAGAGGGGGCCAACGTCCTGACTTTC. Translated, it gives CASRTSGRGREGANVLTF.